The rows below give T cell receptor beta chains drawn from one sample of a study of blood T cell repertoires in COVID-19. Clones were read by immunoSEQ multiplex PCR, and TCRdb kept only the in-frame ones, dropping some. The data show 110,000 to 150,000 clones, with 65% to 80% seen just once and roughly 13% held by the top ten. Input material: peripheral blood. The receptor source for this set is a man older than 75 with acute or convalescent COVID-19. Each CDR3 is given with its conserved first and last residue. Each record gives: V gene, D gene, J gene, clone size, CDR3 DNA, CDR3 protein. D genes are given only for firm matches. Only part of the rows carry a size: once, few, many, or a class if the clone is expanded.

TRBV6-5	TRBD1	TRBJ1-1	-	TGTGCCAGCAGGCGACAGGGCACTGAAGCTTTCTTT	CASRRQGTEAFF
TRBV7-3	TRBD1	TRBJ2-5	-	TGTGCCAGCAGCATGACAGGGCTCGGGGAGACCCAGTACTTC	CASSMTGLGETQYF
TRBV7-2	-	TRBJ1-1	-	TGTGCCAGCAGCCCCCGGGGTACCGGGACTGAAGCTTTCTTT	CASSPRGTGTEAFF
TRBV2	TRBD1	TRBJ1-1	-	TGTGCCAGCAGTAAGGGACAGGAATCATTTGCGAACACTGAAGCTTTCTTT	CASSKGQESFANTEAFF
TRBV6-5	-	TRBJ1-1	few	TGTGCCAGCAGTTTCCGGGGTGGTGAAGCTTTCTTT	CASSFRGGEAFF
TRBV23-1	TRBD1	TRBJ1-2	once	TGCGCCAGCAGTCAAAGACAGGGGTATGGCTACACCTTC	CASSQRQGYGYTF
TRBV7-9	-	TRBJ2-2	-	TGTGCCAGCAGCTTAGAGGGGACTCCGACCGGGGAGCTGTTTTTT	CASSLEGTPTGELFF
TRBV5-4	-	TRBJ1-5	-	TGTGCCAGCAGCTCGCCTGTTGTTGGGGAGTATCAGCCCCAGCATTTT	CASSSPVVGEYQPQHF
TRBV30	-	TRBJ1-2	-	TGTGCCTGGAGTGTAGGGGCAGACTATGGCTACACCTTC	CAWSVGADYGYTF
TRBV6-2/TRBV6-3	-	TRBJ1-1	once	TGTGCCAGCAGTTATCGCGGCGGGGCGAACACTGAAGCTTTCTTT	CASSYRGGANTEAFF